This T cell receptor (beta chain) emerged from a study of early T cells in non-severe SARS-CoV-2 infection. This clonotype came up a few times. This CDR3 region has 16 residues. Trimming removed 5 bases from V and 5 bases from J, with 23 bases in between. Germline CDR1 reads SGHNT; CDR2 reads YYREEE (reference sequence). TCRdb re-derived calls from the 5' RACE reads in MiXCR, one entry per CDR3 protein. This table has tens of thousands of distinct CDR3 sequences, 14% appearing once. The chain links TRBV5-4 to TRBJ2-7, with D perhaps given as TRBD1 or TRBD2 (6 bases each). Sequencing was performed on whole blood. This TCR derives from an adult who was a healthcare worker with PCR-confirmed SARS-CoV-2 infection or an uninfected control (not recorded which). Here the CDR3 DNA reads TGTGCCAGCAGTTCGACAAACGGGTACGGGGGCGACGAGCAGTACTTC. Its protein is CASSSTNGYGGDEQYF.